This section outlines one T cell receptor beta chain sequence together with its context. Its antigen remains unidentified. One end of the junction fails to match germline, which may point to a read error. In germline, CDR1 is SSHAT, CDR2 FNYEAQ (reference sequence). The CDR3 is 13 residues long. The data stem from a study of cytomegalovirus exposure and HLA in healthy donors. General study findings and limits: High sensitivity and specificity were reportedly achieved when the classifier diagnosed cytomegalovirus status.

Libraries were prepared by immunoSEQ multiplex PCR; TCRdb keeps only in-frame clonotypes and omits some of them. The data show around 220,000 clones, 80% to 85% seen once. The receptor comes from a woman aged 30 to 39 in good health and CMV-seropositive. This sequence joins TRBV7-7 and TRBJ2-2; 7 bases map to TRBD2. The sequenced sample consisted of PBMCs. The CDR3 loop reads CASSITSAGELFF. CDR3 DNA: TGTGCTAGCAGCATAACTAGCGCCGGGGAGCTGTTTTTT.